What follows is one TCR beta chain and its context. This entry is derived from a study of T-cell memory formation after mild COVID-19. TCRdb reanalysed the 5' RACE reads using MiXCR and keeps one entry per CDR3 protein. The sample records about 470,000 distinct CDR3 sequences, roughly 23% being singletons. Germline V gene data show CDR1 as PRHDT and CDR2 as FYEKMQ (reference sequence). V lost 0 bases, J lost 0 bases, and 15 bases stayed unmatched. The CDR3 runs 21 residues. The gene calls are TRBV13 and TRBJ2-1, with TRBD2 matching 9 bases. This receptor was identified in an adult woman who had mild COVID-19 (a few samples of this study predate the infection). Cell type and time point are not known. Sequencing input: PBMCs or a T cell subset sorted from them (not recorded which). CDR3 in DNA: TGTGCCAGCAGCTTAGGTATAGCGGGAGCCTTCTTTTCGAGCTCCTACAATGAGCAGTTCTTC. Protein: CASSLGIAGAFFSSSYNEQFF.